This T cell receptor beta chain emerged from a study of blood T cell repertoires in COVID-19. Study at large: Collection of acute and convalescent COVID-19 samples took place in the United States, Italy and Spain. PBMCs, B-cell-depleted T cells, or T cells were the source of the cDNA or gDNA that made up the material.

The CDR3 spans 14 residues. The germline V and J ends were trimmed by 4 bases and 1 base, with 11 bases remaining between them. Germline V lookup: CDR1 SGDLS, CDR2 YYNGEE. In the authors' methods: By means of reference gene primer amplification, nucleated cell counts were estimated. Repertoires were generated with immunoSEQ multiplex PCR, while TCRdb's copy carries only in-frame clones and drops some. Clone size and the V and J calls come from that table; the DNA yielded D and trimming. The repertoire includes approximately 240,000 clones, about 85% of them detected once, and approximately 5.1% sits in the top ten.

The genes are TRBV9 and TRBJ1-1; maybe TRBD1 (5 bases). Sequencing was carried out using peripheral blood. The clonotype comes from a woman aged 55-75 years who had recovered from COVID-19. The CDR3 loop is CASSPSGANTEAFF. In nucleotides, the CDR3 is TGTGCCAGCAGCCCCTCTGGGGCGAACACTGAAGCTTTCTTT.